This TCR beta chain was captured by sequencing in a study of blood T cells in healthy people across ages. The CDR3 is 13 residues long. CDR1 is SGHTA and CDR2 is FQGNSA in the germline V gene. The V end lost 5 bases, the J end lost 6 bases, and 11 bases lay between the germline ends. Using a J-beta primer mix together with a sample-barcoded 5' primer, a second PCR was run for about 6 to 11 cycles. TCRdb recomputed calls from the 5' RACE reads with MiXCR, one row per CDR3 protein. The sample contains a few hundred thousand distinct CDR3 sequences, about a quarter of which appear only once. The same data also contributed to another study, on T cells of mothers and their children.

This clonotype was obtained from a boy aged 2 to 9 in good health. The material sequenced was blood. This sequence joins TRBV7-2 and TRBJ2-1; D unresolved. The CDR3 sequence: CASSPPASNEQFF. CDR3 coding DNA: TGTGCCAGCAGCCCCCCAGCGAGCAATGAGCAGTTCTTC.